The T cell receptor (beta chain) under discussion was sequenced for a study of T cell responses to AZD1222 COVID-19 vaccine. Study information: Pooling was applied to second doses at about 4 or about 12 weeks. Whole-study findings and limits: Along spike, vaccine-associated CD4 TCRs were found throughout, with dominance at 160-218 and 743-854. Scientists sampled the repertoires only once the peak T cell response had passed. Most donors were white British and more were female, and clonal diversity was possibly underestimated.

V was clipped by 4 bases and J by 1 base; unmatched bases: 8. The length of the CDR3 is 16 residues. The germline V gene encodes CDR1 SGHNT and CDR2 YENEEA. This clone has a single count. Antigen specificity is unknown. TCRdb's table, derived via immunoSEQ multiplex PCR, lists solely in-frame clones and lacks some. Of some 140,000 clones in the sample, about 90% were seen once. Sequences were derived from peripheral blood, sampled on day 0 of AZD1222 vaccination. The clonotype was recovered from an adult in good health. V and J are TRBV11-3 and TRBJ1-1; TRBD1 aligns across 8 bases. The CDR3 DNA sequence: TGTGCCAGCAGCTCCGGAACCGGGACAGGGAACACTGAAGCTTTCTTT. Its translation: CASSSGTGTGNTEAFF.